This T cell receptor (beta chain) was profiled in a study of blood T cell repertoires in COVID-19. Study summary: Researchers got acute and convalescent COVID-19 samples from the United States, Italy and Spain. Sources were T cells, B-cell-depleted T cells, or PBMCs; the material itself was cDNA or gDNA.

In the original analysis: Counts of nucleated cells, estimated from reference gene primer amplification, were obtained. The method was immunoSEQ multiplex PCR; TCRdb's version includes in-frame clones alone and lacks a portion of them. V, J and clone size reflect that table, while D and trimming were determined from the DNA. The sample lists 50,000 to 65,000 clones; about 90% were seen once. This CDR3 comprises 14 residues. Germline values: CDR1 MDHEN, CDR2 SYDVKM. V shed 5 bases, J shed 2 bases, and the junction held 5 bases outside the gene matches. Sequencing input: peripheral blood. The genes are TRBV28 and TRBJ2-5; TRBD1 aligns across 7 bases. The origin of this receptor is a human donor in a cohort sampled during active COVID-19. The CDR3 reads CASSTRQGQETQYF. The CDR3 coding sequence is TGTGCCAGCAGTACAAGACAGGGACAAGAGACCCAGTACTTC. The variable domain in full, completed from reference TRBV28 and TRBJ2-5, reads DVKVTQSSRYLVKRTGEKVFLECVQDMDHENMFWYRQDPGLGLRLIYFSYDVKMKEKGDIPEGYSVSREKKERFSLILESASTNQTSMYLCASSTRQGQETQYFGPGTRLLVL.